Listed here are 6 T cell receptor beta chains from one sample, sequenced in a study of blood T cell repertoires in COVID-19. The table came from immunoSEQ multiplex PCR; TCRdb's copy has only in-frame clones and leaves some out. This sample has around 200,000 clones, with around four fifths found just once. Sequencing was performed on peripheral blood. These receptors all come from a woman between 40 and 50 years old with active or convalescent COVID-19.

The chain uses TRBV4-3 and TRBJ1-2, with TRBD1 identical over 7 bases. In germline, CDR1 is LGHNA, CDR2 YSLEER. CDR3 length: 15 residues. Trimming at V came to 2 bases and at J to 4 bases, leaving 7 bases not matched to a gene. The CDR3 spells CASSQTWTGIYGYTF. CDR3 nucleotide sequence: TGCGCCAGCAGCCAAACTTGGACAGGAATCTATGGCTACACCTTC.

This clone has more than one count but fewer than ten. This chain uses TRBV9 with TRBJ1-3; D uncertain. The V end lost 4 bases, the J end lost 3 bases, and 8 bases lay between the germline ends. Germline lookup yields CDR1 SGDLS and CDR2 YYNGEE. The CDR3 is 13 amino acids. Written as DNA, the CDR3 is TGTGCCAGCAGCACGGGTGTTGGAAACACCATATATTTT. Its translation: CASSTGVGNTIYF.

In DNA, the CDR3 is TGTGCCAGCAGCTTAGAGGCCCGAGAGCTGTTTTTT. It is translated as CASSLEARELFF. The chain combines TRBV11-2 with TRBJ2-2; D unresolved. The CDR3 spans 12 residues. Germline loops: CDR1 SGHAT, CDR2 FQNNGV. V was pared by 0 bases and J by 11 bases, with 7 bases between.

The chain has TRBV5-4 and TRBJ2-2; TRBD2 aligns across 10 bases. Germline CDR1 reads SGHNT; CDR2 reads YYREEE (reference sequence). This CDR3 spans 16 amino acids. With 4 bases clipped from V and 1 base from J, the junction kept 4 bases outside the gene matches. CDR3 in amino acids: CASSAASGGNTGELFF. Here the CDR3 DNA reads TGTGCCAGCAGCGCGGCTAGCGGGGGGAACACCGGGGAGCTGTTTTTT.

In the case of this clone: At one end, the junction sequence differs from germline, possibly due to a read error. The V gene is TRBV7-7, the J gene TRBJ2-2, with a weak D call TRBD2 (6 bases). Germline V gene sequence: CDR1 SSHAT, CDR2 FNYEAQ (reference sequence). The CDR3 has 17 amino acids. CDR3 protein: CASSLSPGVVGTGELFF. The DNA of the CDR3 is TGTGCTAGCAGCTTATCCCCGGGGGTTGTGGGCACCGGGGAGCTGTTTTTT.

The chain links TRBV6-2 or TRBV6-3 to TRBJ1-1, with D possibly being TRBD1 (5 bases). The germline V gene has CDR1 MNHEY and CDR2 SVGEGT. This CDR3 region has 14 residues. V gave up 1 base and J gave up 1 base, with 7 bases separating them. The CDR3, as DNA: TGTGCCAGCAGTTACTTCGACAGGAACACTGAAGCTTTCTTT. Encoded protein: CASSYFDRNTEAFF.